This TCR beta chain was sequenced in a study of blood T cells in healthy people across ages. Findings and limits, study-wide: Samples with more naive T cells showed higher observed beta diversity. Age showed a roughly linear inverse relationship with TCR beta diversity per million T cells.

The total RNA that was extracted per sample amounted to at least 5 micrograms. A second PCR of about 7 to 12 cycles used a sample-barcoded 5' primer and a J-beta primer mix. Samples each returned at least 2.5 million CDR3-containing paired-end reads. Each CDR3 protein is one row after TCRdb ran MiXCR on the 5' RACE reads. The sample lists over 600,000 distinct CDR3 sequences, over 40% occurring once. Germline CDR1 and CDR2: KGHSH and LQKENI. Trimming cost V 2 bases and J 4 bases; bases outside gene matches: 8. The CDR3 has 15 amino acids. About this clonotype itself: Its antigen is currently unknown.

Specimen: blood. The chain joins TRBV18 to TRBJ2-7; 7 nucleotides line up with TRBD2. The source of this sequence is a man older than 75 in good health. CDR3 DNA: TGTGCCAGCTCACCAAGGCAGGCTAGCGGTTACGAGCAGTACTTC. Its translation is CASSPRQASGYEQYF.